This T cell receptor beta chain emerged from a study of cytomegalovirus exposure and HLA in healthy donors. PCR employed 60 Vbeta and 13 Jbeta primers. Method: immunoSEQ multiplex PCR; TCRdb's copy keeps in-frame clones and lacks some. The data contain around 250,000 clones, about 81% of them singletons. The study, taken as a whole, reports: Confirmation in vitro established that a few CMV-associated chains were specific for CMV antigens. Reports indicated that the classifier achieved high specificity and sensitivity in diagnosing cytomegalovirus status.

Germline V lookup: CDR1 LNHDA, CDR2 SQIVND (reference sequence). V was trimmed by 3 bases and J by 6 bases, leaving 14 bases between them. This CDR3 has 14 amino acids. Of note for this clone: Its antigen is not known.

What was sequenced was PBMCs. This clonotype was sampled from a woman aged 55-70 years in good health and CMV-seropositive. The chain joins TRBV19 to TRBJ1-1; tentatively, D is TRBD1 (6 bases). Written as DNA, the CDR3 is TGTGCCAGTAGTATTAATAGGGGGTTGGCTGAAGCTTTCTTT. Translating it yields CASSINRGLAEAFF.